What follows are 32 T cell receptor beta chains derived from one specimen sequenced in a study of shared clonotypes between healthy human individuals. The repertoire was sequenced with immunoSEQ multiplex PCR; TCRdb's copy has only in-frame clones and lacks some. Of 2 million to 2.5 million clones detected, 90% to 97% appear once; the ten largest clones hold around 0.13%. Material for sequencing was naive CD4+ T cells sorted from blood. Subset here: CD45RA+ positively selected. These receptors all stem from a man aged 18 to 35 in good health.

The chain uses TRBV18 and TRBJ1-4; tentatively, D is TRBD1 (5 bases). The germline V gene encodes CDR1 KGHSH and CDR2 LQKENI. V was cut by 2 bases and J by 0 bases, with 7 bases left in between. This CDR3 has 15 amino acids. In nucleotides, the CDR3 is TGTGCCAGCTCACCAATGACAGCAACTAATGAAAAACTGTTTTTT. It is translated as CASSPMTATNEKLFF.

The J gene is TRBJ1-2, the V gene TRBV6-1; possible D gene TRBD1, 6 bases. CDR1 and CDR2 from the germline V gene are MNHNS and SASEGT. This CDR3 has 15 residues. V was shortened by 1 base and J by 4 bases, with 13 bases between the two germline ends. The DNA for the CDR3 is TGTGCCAGCAGTGAAGTCCCCACAGGGAGCTATGGCTACACCTTC. Protein: CASSEVPTGSYGYTF.

V gene TRBV30 combines with J gene TRBJ1-1, with D perhaps TRBD1 (6 bases). CDR3 size: 14 residues. Germline V gene lookup returns CDR1 GTSNPN and CDR2 SVGIG (reference sequence). V was trimmed by 1 base and J by 5 bases, leaving 14 bases between them. CDR3 bases: TGTGCCTGGAGTGCGGGGGTACAGGGTACTGAAGCTTTCTTT. Translation: CAWSAGVQGTEAFF.

This clone has just one count. The rearrangement joins TRBV5-6 to TRBJ1-2; TRBD1 aligns across 11 bases. Germline lookup yields CDR1 SGHDT and CDR2 YYEEEE. Trimming at V came to 3 bases and at J to 6 bases, leaving 4 bases not matched to a gene. The CDR3 runs to 14 residues. CDR3 nucleotides: TGTGCCAGCAGCTGGGACAGGGGGGTACATGGCTACACCTTC. Translation: CASSWDRGVHGYTF.

The V gene is TRBV20-1, the J gene TRBJ2-3; D unclear. CDR1 DFQATT and CDR2 SNEGSKA come from the germline V gene (reference sequence). V was pared by 3 bases and J by 5 bases, with 6 bases between. The CDR3 extends over 11 amino acids. In DNA form, the CDR3 reads TGCAGTGCTAGTGTGGAAGATACGCAGTATTTT. Translated, it gives CSASVEDTQYF.

Worth noting for this clone: Distinct nucleotide sequences in the sample also encode this CDR3. This chain connects TRBV30 to TRBJ2-2; no firm D call. CDR1 GTSNPN and CDR2 SVGIG come from the germline V gene (reference sequence). The ends were cut back, 2 bases at V and 4 bases at J, with 8 bases in the middle. There are 13 residues in the CDR3. DNA for the CDR3: TGTGCCTGGAGTCCCAGATCCACCGGGGAGCTGTTTTTT. Protein sequence: CAWSPRSTGELFF.

Comments on this clone: Other DNA sequences in the same sample also yield this CDR3. The gene calls are TRBV5-1 and TRBJ2-5, with D possibly being TRBD1 (5 bases). V was cut by 0 bases and J by 5 bases, with 8 bases left in between. The CDR3 totals 13 residues. Germline CDR1 reads SGHRS; CDR2 reads YFSETQ. The DNA for the CDR3 is TGCGCCAGCAGCTTGGCAGGGTTGGAGACCCAGTACTTC. Residues: CASSLAGLETQYF.

The genes are TRBV9 and TRBJ2-3, with 8 positions matching TRBD2. V shed 0 bases, J shed 2 bases, and the junction held 8 bases outside the gene matches. Looked up from germline, CDR1 is SGDLS and CDR2 is YYNGEE. This CDR3 region has 17 residues. CDR3 sequence reads: CASSVDGGGTFTDTQYF. The DNA of the CDR3 is TGTGCCAGCAGCGTAGATGGCGGGGGGACTTTCACAGATACGCAGTATTTT. The full variable domain, rest sourced from reference TRBV9 and TRBJ2-3, is DSGVTQTPKHLITATGQRVTLRCSPRSGDLSVYWYQQSLDQGLQFLIQYYNGEERAKGNILERFSAQQFPDLHSELNLSSLELGDSALYFCASSVDGGGTFTDTQYFGPGTRLTVL.

Worth noting for this clone: The same CDR3 is also encoded by other DNA sequences in this sample. The chain has TRBV29-1 and TRBJ1-1, with D perhaps TRBD1 (5 bases). The germline CDR1 and CDR2 sequences are SQVTM and ANQGSEA. The CDR3 runs 11 residues. V lost 2 bases and J lost 5, with 6 bases in between. In DNA, the CDR3 is TGCAGCGTTGAACCAGGGACTGAAGCTTTCTTT. Protein product: CSVEPGTEAFF. Drawing the rest from reference TRBV29-1 and TRBJ1-1, the complete variable domain is SAVISQKPSRDICQRGTSLTIQCQVDSQVTMMFWYRQQPGQSLTLIATANQGSEATYESGFVIDKFPISRPNLTFSTLTVSNMSPEDSSIYLCSVEPGTEAFFGQGTRLTVV.

The genes are TRBV19 and TRBJ1-4; 8 positions match TRBD1. The CDR3 length is 15 residues. Trimming removed 5 bases from V and 3 bases from J; junction bases left unmatched: 5. CDR1 and CDR2 (germline): LNHDA, SQIVND (reference sequence). The CDR3 spells CASSVGQGSNEKLFF. The CDR3 bases are TGTGCCAGTAGTGTCGGACAGGGCTCTAATGAAAAACTGTTTTTT.

The V and J genes are TRBV5-1 and TRBJ1-6; TRBD1 is a possible D gene (6 bases). CDR3 length equals 15 residues. V lost 5 bases and J lost 8, with 17 bases in between. The V gene's germline CDR1 is SGHRS and CDR2 YFSETQ. The CDR3 loop is CASRDPGAGDSPLHF. The DNA for the CDR3 is TGCGCCAGCAGGGATCCGGGGGCCGGTGATTCACCCCTCCACTTT.

The chain employs TRBV7-8 and TRBJ2-3; TRBD2 agrees at 7 bases. The CDR3 sequence is 17 residues long. The V segment lost 0 bases and the J segment 0 bases; nucleotides outside the gene matches: 6. In germline, CDR1 is SGHVS, CDR2 FQNEAQ. The CDR3 sequence: CASSLAGGPASTDTQYF. CDR3 DNA: TGTGCCAGCAGCTTAGCGGGAGGGCCTGCTAGCACAGATACGCAGTATTTT.

The rearrangement joins TRBV7-2 to TRBJ2-7; 7 nucleotides line up with TRBD2. J gave up 3 bases and V 2 bases, and 4 bases lay outside the gene matches. The germline V gene encodes CDR1 SGHTA and CDR2 FQGNSA. There are 14 residues in the CDR3. The CDR3 nucleotides are TGTGCCAGCAGCTTAAGCGGGACCATCTACGAGCAGTACTTC. Translated, it gives CASSLSGTIYEQYF.

This rearrangement joins TRBV5-5 to TRBJ1-2; D is ambiguous. Germline-derived CDR1 and CDR2 are SGHKS and YYEKEE (reference sequence). V lost 0 bases, J lost 3 bases, and 6 bases lay in between. The CDR3 is 13 residues long. CDR3: CASSLAPDYGYTF. CDR3 bases: TGTGCCAGCAGCTTGGCCCCGGACTATGGCTACACCTTC.

The rearrangement joins TRBV9 to TRBJ2-7; tentative D call: TRBD2 (6 bases). CDR3 length: 15 amino acids. V was shortened by 0 bases and J by 4 bases, with 14 bases between the two germline ends. CDR1 and CDR2 (germline): SGDLS, YYNGEE. DNA of the CDR3: TGTGCCAGCAGCGTAGAGGCGGGGCCGGGGTACGAGCAGTACTTC. It translates to CASSVEAGPGYEQYF.

V is TRBV5-6 and J is TRBJ1-1; no clear D gene. Between the trimmed V and J ends, which lost 6 bases and 0 bases, there was a span of 9 bases. The germline CDR1 and CDR2 sequences are SGHDT and YYEEEE. This CDR3 spans 13 amino acids. CDR3 loop: CASTVGMNTEAFF. CDR3 coding DNA: TGTGCCAGCACCGTCGGGATGAACACTGAAGCTTTCTTT.

V usage is TRBV11-2 and J usage is TRBJ1-2; D possibly corresponds to TRBD1 (5 bases). The CDR3 covers 15 residues. The germline gives CDR1 SGHAT, CDR2 FQNNGV. Trimming removed 5 bases from V and 5 bases from J, with 18 bases in between. In DNA form, the CDR3 reads TGTGCCAGCAGCCCTCTATCGGGGCCGGGGTATGGCTACACCTTC. This encodes CASSPLSGPGYGYTF.

The genes are TRBV29-1 and TRBJ2-3; 7 nucleotides match TRBD2. With 4 bases clipped from V and 0 bases from J, the junction kept 16 bases outside the gene matches. Germline assignment: CDR1 SQVTM and CDR2 ANQGSEA. The CDR3 is 18 amino acids. The CDR3 spells CSVAPGAGRRMSTDTQYF. Here the CDR3 DNA reads TGCAGCGTTGCCCCGGGAGCGGGGAGGAGGATGAGCACAGATACGCAGTATTTT.

The chain carries TRBV5-5 and TRBJ2-2; 7 bases are shared with TRBD1. V lost 4 bases and J lost 4; bases outside the gene matches: 7. In germline, CDR1 is SGHKS, CDR2 YYEKEE (reference sequence). This CDR3 is built from 15 residues. The CDR3 spells CASSQRDSSTGELFF. Here the CDR3 DNA reads TGTGCCAGCAGCCAAAGGGACAGTAGCACCGGGGAGCTGTTTTTT. The full variable domain, in which reference TRBV5-5 and TRBJ2-2 provide the parts outside the CDR3, is DAGVTQSPTHLIKTRGQQVTLRCSPISGHKSVSWYQQVLGQGPQFIFQYYEKEERGRGNFPDRFSARQFPNYSSELNVNALLLGDSALYLCASSQRDSSTGELFFGEGSRLTVL.

The chain couples TRBV10-1 to TRBJ1-1, with D perhaps TRBD1 (5 bases). This CDR3 has 13 amino acids. Germline assignment: CDR1 WNHNN and CDR2 SYGVQD (reference sequence). V lost 5 bases, J lost 5 bases, and 12 bases lay in between. The CDR3 nucleotides read TGCGCCAGCAGTCCCTCAGGGTCGACTGAAGCTTTCTTT. Protein sequence: CASSPSGSTEAFF.

The V call is TRBV6-5, the J call TRBJ2-3, with D uncertain. The germline CDR1 and CDR2 sequences are MNHEY and SVGAGI. This CDR3 region has 15 residues. Trimming pared 8 bases from V and 3 bases from J, leaving 18 bases between. The CDR3 DNA follows: TGTGCCAGCGGAAGCAATTCGCTCGAAACAGATACGCAGTATTTT. It specifies CASGSNSLETDTQYF.

The rearrangement uses TRBV7-2 and TRBJ1-6; D unresolved. The CDR3 runs to 14 residues. Germline-derived CDR1 and CDR2 are SGHTA and FQGNSA. V dropped 3 bases and J dropped 9 bases, with 12 bases sitting between them. The CDR3 bases are TGTGCCAGCAGCTTTTCCTCGGGAACTTCACCCCTCCACTTT. It is translated as CASSFSSGTSPLHF.

This chain links TRBV19 with TRBJ2-7, with 8 bases identical to TRBD2. This CDR3 region has 15 residues. The trim removed 6 bases at V and 4 bases at J, leaving 11 bases unmatched. CDR1 and CDR2 from the germline V gene are LNHDA and SQIVND (reference sequence). The CDR3 region has the DNA TGTGCCAGTAGACTTGGGGTAGCGGGGACTTACGAGCAGTACTTC. Translated: CASRLGVAGTYEQYF.

Notes on this clone: In the same sample, other DNA sequences code for this CDR3. The chain recombines TRBV27 with TRBJ1-2; 9 positions agree with TRBD1. This CDR3 is 14 amino acids long. Looked up from germline, CDR1 is MNHEY and CDR2 is SMNVEV (reference sequence). V lost 6 bases, J lost 3 bases, and 5 bases stayed unmatched. CDR3 DNA: TGTGCCAGCAGCCCTGGGGACAGGGACTATGGCTACACCTTC. This encodes CASSPGDRDYGYTF.

The CDR3 loop is CASSELDRTTTNEKLFF. The DNA for the CDR3 is TGTGCCAGCAGTGAACTCGACAGGACCACAACTAATGAAAAACTGTTTTTT. This rearrangement joins TRBV6-1 to TRBJ1-4; D possibly corresponds to TRBD1 (6 bases). Germline V lookup: CDR1 MNHNS, CDR2 SASEGT. Trimming shortened V by 2 bases and J by 0 bases, and 13 bases separated the two germline ends. The CDR3 consists of 17 residues.

The chain couples TRBV7-9 to TRBJ1-2; 9 nucleotides match TRBD1. J was trimmed by 7 bases and V by 5 bases; bases with no gene match: 8. Germline CDR1 reads SEHNR; CDR2 reads FQNEAQ (reference sequence). The length of the CDR3 is 14 residues. The CDR3: CASSAGQGWTGYTF. The CDR3 nucleotides read TGTGCCAGCAGCGCTGGACAGGGGTGGACTGGCTACACCTTC.

Comments on this clone: Other nucleotide sequences in the sample specify the same CDR3. V usage is TRBV7-9 and J usage is TRBJ1-6; 8 bases fit TRBD1. With 1 base clipped from V and 8 bases from J, the junction kept 1 base outside the gene matches. Germline CDR1 is SEHNR and CDR2 is FQNEAQ (reference sequence). This CDR3 comprises 14 residues. CDR3 nucleotides: TGTGCCAGCAGCTTAGGACAGGGGCATTCACCCCTCCACTTT. Translating gives CASSLGQGHSPLHF.

The chain uses TRBV5-6 and TRBJ2-3; D is ambiguous. V lost 4 bases and J 1 base, leaving 13 bases between the germline ends. CDR1 SGHDT and CDR2 YYEEEE come from the germline V gene. The length of the CDR3 is 15 residues. This chain's CDR3 is CASSRSPGGTDTQYF. CDR3 in DNA: TGTGCCAGCAGCCGTAGCCCTGGCGGCACAGATACGCAGTATTTT.

The chain has TRBV6-5 and TRBJ2-3; 7 nucleotides line up with TRBD2. Germline loops: CDR1 MNHEY, CDR2 SVGAGI. This CDR3 is built from 15 residues. V gave up 10 bases and J gave up 0 bases; unmatched junction bases: 10. The DNA of the CDR3 is TGTGCCACCTCCCGCGGGAGAACTAGCACAGATACGCAGTATTTT. Translation: CATSRGRTSTDTQYF.

The chain has TRBV7-6 and TRBJ1-1, with D possibly TRBD1 on 5 matching bases. Trimming shortened V by 5 bases and J by 1 base, and 14 bases separated the two germline ends. The CDR3 has 15 residues. CDR1 is SGHVS, CDR2 FNYEAQ, per germline. The CDR3 DNA follows: TGTGCCAGCAGCCTGTCTGGGGGATGGAACACTGAAGCTTTCTTT. Encoded protein: CASSLSGGWNTEAFF.

J is TRBJ2-7 and V is TRBV18; the match to TRBD2 covers 10 bases. Trimming removed 6 bases from V and 4 bases from J; junction bases left unmatched: 9. Germline values: CDR1 KGHSH, CDR2 LQKENI. This CDR3 contains 15 residues. The CDR3: CASSLEREGPYEQYF. The CDR3 nucleotides are TGTGCCAGCTCCCTCGAGCGGGAGGGCCCTTACGAGCAGTACTTC.

The CDR3 DNA reads TGTGCCAGCAGTGAGGAGACAGGACCAGATACGCAGTATTTT. It encodes CASSEETGPDTQYF. The chain couples TRBV2 to TRBJ2-3; tentative D call: TRBD1 (6 bases). The germline gives CDR1 SNHLY, CDR2 FYNNEI. The CDR3 loop spans 14 amino acids. Trimming left V 3 bases short and J 4 bases short, with 11 bases between.